This TCR beta chain was sequenced in a study of CD8 T cells in ankylosing spondylitis. General study points: What seemed typical of ankylosing spondylitis blood was a TCR beta motif built from under 10 highly homologous variants.

As the method for making TCR beta libraries, quantitative 5'-RACE with molecular barcodes was used. TCRdb analysed the 5' RACE reads with MiXCR anew, one entry per CDR3 protein. The sample includes 25,000 to 35,000 distinct CDR3 sequences, 13% to 15% of them seen just once. Per the germline V gene, CDR1 is DFQATT and CDR2 is SNEGSKA (reference sequence). The ends were cut back, 3 bases at V and 4 bases at J, with 8 bases in the middle. The CDR3 is made up of 12 amino acids. This clonotype was picked up a small number of times. What it binds is not known. The chain joins TRBV20-1 to TRBJ2-3; no clear D. Sample: blood. The receptor comes from a male donor with ankylosing spondylitis or in good health (not recorded which). The CDR3 DNA reads TGCAGTGCTAGTTCGCGCGCAGATACGCAGTATTTT. It codes for CSASSRADTQYF.